These 5 T cell receptor beta chains were all obtained from the same sample, sequenced in a study of OX40 agonist ivuxolimab in advanced cancers. Profiled with immunoSEQ multiplex PCR; TCRdb holds only in-frame clones, not every one. The sample yields about 120,000 clones, 80% to 90% seen once. Sequencing used CD4+ or CD8+ T cells sorted from blood, obtained in a trial of the OX40 agonist ivuxolimab. These receptors were collected from an adult with an advanced solid tumor such as melanoma, head and neck, liver or kidney cancer.

The chain has TRBV7-9 and TRBJ2-2; tentatively, D is TRBD2 (5 bases). V was cut by 3 bases and J by 0 bases, with 8 bases left in between. The CDR3 has 15 residues. Looked up from germline, CDR1 is SEHNR and CDR2 is FQNEAQ (reference sequence). The CDR3 region is CASSFGVTNTGELFF. CDR3 nucleotide sequence: TGTGCCAGCAGCTTCGGGGTAACGAACACCGGGGAGCTGTTTTTT.

The V gene is TRBV19, the J gene TRBJ1-1; the D gene is possibly TRBD1 (6 bases). This CDR3 contains 13 residues. The germline gives CDR1 LNHDA, CDR2 SQIVND (reference sequence). Trimming removed 4 bases from V and 4 bases from J, with 10 bases in between. CDR3 coding DNA: TGTGCCAGTAGTACTTCGACAGGCACTGAAGCTTTCTTT. This translates into CASSTSTGTEAFF.

The V gene is TRBV6-1, the J gene TRBJ1-2; D is uncertain. V was pared by 1 base and J by 8 bases, with 17 bases between. The germline V gene encodes CDR1 MNHNS and CDR2 SASEGT. This CDR3 has 15 residues. CDR3: CASSEGAALRSGYTF. The CDR3 DNA reads as TGTGCCAGCAGTGAAGGGGCTGCCCTCCGAAGCGGCTACACCTTC.

This rearrangement joins TRBV30 to TRBJ2-7; D remains unclear. This CDR3 is 18 amino acids long. The germline V gene encodes CDR1 GTSNPN and CDR2 SVGIG (reference sequence). The V and J ends lost 0 bases and 5 bases respectively, with 26 bases between them. The CDR3 DNA follows: TGTGCCTGGAGTGTATCCGGCGGACGAACATGGGGAAGCGACGAGCAGTACTTC. As protein: CAWSVSGGRTWGSDEQYF.

The genes are TRBV10-3 and TRBJ2-3; the D gene could be TRBD1 or TRBD2 (6 bases each). The V gene lost 0 bases and the J gene lost 5 bases, with 12 bases spanning the gap. CDR1 is ENHRY, CDR2 SYGVKD, per germline. This CDR3 has 15 amino acids. The CDR3 spells CAISESRGVLDTQYF. As DNA, the CDR3 is TGTGCCATCAGTGAGTCGAGGGGGGTGCTAGATACGCAGTATTTT.